This TCR beta chain was captured by sequencing in a study of cytomegalovirus exposure and HLA in healthy donors. Trimming pared 0 bases from V and 2 bases from J, leaving 15 bases between. The CDR3 extends over 17 amino acids. CDR1 and CDR2 from the germline V gene are SGHNT and YYREEE (reference sequence). The PCR was carried out with 60 Vbeta primers and 13 Jbeta primers. TCRdb's copy holds only in-frame clones and misses some; the assay was immunoSEQ multiplex PCR. The table has around 180,000 clones, about 80% seen once. Study-level findings and limits: Sequencing had likely introduced a cluster of highly shared sequence variants as an artifact.

Concerning this clone itself: The target antigen is unknown.

The sequenced material came from PBMCs. The TCR comes from a man in his sixties in good health and CMV-seronegative. The chain employs TRBV5-4 and TRBJ2-1; maybe TRBD1 (5 bases). The CDR3 sequence is CASSLARGAQAYNEQFF. The CDR3 DNA is TGTGCCAGCAGCTTGGCTCGTGGGGCCCAAGCCTACAATGAGCAGTTCTTC.